These 30 T cell receptor beta chains originate from one sample sequenced in a study of tumor-infiltrating lymphocytes in primary liver carcinoma. A primer matching the constant region was used to make TCR beta cDNA from 500 to 600 ng of total RNA. Three nested multiplex PCR rounds, a slightly modified ARM-PCR method, built the TCR beta libraries. The study ran its first two PCR rounds for 9 to 10 cycles each, using TRBV1-TRBV30 forward primers and a C-beta reverse primer. MiXCR, run by TCRdb on the multiplex PCR reads, gives a single entry per CDR3 protein. The repertoire holds about 120,000 distinct CDR3 sequences, with around 70% as singletons. For each extraction, RNA and DNA were obtained together from 20-30 mg of unsorted bulk tissue. Sequencing input: tumor-adjacent normal liver tissue. All receptors derive from a woman aged 55-69 years with primary liver carcinoma and hepatitis B virus infection.

In regard to this clonotype: Germline is not matched at one junction end, which may reflect a read error. This rearrangement joins TRBV11-2 to TRBJ2-2; D is unclear. This CDR3 is built from 15 residues. Germline lookup yields CDR1 SGHAT and CDR2 FQNNGV. In DNA, the CDR3 is TGTACCAGCAGCCCTCTGCAAGGACCGACAGGGGAGCTGTTTTTT. Encoded protein: CTSSPLQGPTGELFF. The full variable domain, rest sourced from reference TRBV11-2 and TRBJ2-2, is EAGVAQSPRYKIIEKRQSVAFWCNPISGHATLYWYQQILGQGPKLLIQFQNNGVVDDSQLPKDRFSAERLKGVDSTLKIQPAKLEDSAVYLCTSSPLQGPTGELFFGEGSRLTVL.

Notes on this clonotype: An end of the junction differs from the germline gene, which may be a read error. J is TRBJ2-1 and V is TRBV11-3; 7 nucleotides align to TRBD2. CDR1 and CDR2 (germline): SGHNT, YENEEA. This CDR3 contains 15 residues. CDR3 coding DNA: TGTGCCAGTAGCTTGCGTACTAGCGATTCCAATAAGAAGTTCTTC. Amino acid sequence: CASSLRTSDSNKKFF.

The rearrangement joins TRBV7-3 to TRBJ2-2; TRBD1 matches at 8 bases. In germline, CDR1 is SGHTA, CDR2 FQGTGA. V trimming: 6 bases; J trimming: 10 bases; junction bases outside the gene matches: 10. This CDR3 region has 14 residues. CDR3 protein: CASSPDRASVELFF. In DNA form, the CDR3 reads TGTGCCAGCAGTCCGGACAGGGCCAGCGTGGAGCTGTTTTTT.

The chain carries TRBV29-1 and TRBJ2-1; the D call may be TRBD1 or TRBD2 (5 bases each). The CDR3 loop spans 13 amino acids. From germline, CDR1 is SQVTM and CDR2 ANQGSEA. Trimming took off 5 bases at V and 9 bases at J, with 17 bases between the two ends. In DNA form, the CDR3 reads TGCAGCGTTACTCAAGAGGGGTTGGGTGAGCAGTTCTTC. Translation gives CSVTQEGLGEQFF.

V gene TRBV14 combines with J gene TRBJ2-3, with unresolved D. The CDR3 loop spans 13 amino acids. Trimming shortened V by 4 bases and J by 2 bases, and 7 bases separated the two germline ends. Germline V gene lookup returns CDR1 SGHDN and CDR2 FVKESK. For the CDR3, the DNA is TGTGCCAGCAGCCCATGGGTCACAGATACGCAGTATTTT. Translation: CASSPWVTDTQYF.

Notes on this clonotype: A much more abundant neighbour one base away suggests this may be a read error. The V and J genes are TRBV19 and TRBJ2-3, with D possibly being TRBD2 (6 bases). CDR1 is LNHDA and CDR2 is SQIVND in the germline V gene (reference sequence). This CDR3 is 15 amino acids long. Trimming stripped 6 bases from V and 4 bases from J, with 17 bases between. The CDR3 loop is CASSRLVGVSDTQYF. Here the CDR3 DNA reads TGTGCCAGTAGCCGACTAGTGGGAGTCTCAGATACGCAGTATTTT.

The J gene is TRBJ2-2, the V gene TRBV9; TRBD1 matches at 7 bases. From germline, CDR1 is SGDLS and CDR2 YYNGEE. After removal of 4 bases from V and 4 bases from J, the junction contained 7 bases not matched to a gene. The CDR3 covers 15 residues. The CDR3 coding sequence is TGTGCCAGCAGCCCCCGGGACAGCGGCACCGGGGAGCTGTTTTTT. This translates into CASSPRDSGTGELFF.

The chain has TRBV5-6 and TRBJ2-7; TRBD1 matches at 11 bases. With 4 bases clipped from V and 2 bases from J, the junction kept 2 bases outside the gene matches. Germline loops: CDR1 SGHDT, CDR2 YYEEEE. This CDR3 is built from 14 residues. The CDR3 DNA sequence: TGTGCCAGCAGCAGGGGACAGGGGGCCTACGAGCAGTACTTC. Protein product: CASSRGQGAYEQYF.

The chain recombines TRBV6-1 with TRBJ1-2, with unresolved D. Per the germline V gene, CDR1 is MNHNS and CDR2 is SASEGT. V was trimmed by 4 bases and J by 11 bases, leaving 17 bases between them. The length of the CDR3 is 13 residues. Here the CDR3 reads CASSGRELGGYTF. The CDR3 DNA reads TGTGCCAGCAGTGGAAGGGAACTGGGTGGTTACACCTTC.

Of note for this clonotype: The junction departs from the called germline gene at one end, perhaps through a read error. The J gene is TRBJ1-2, the V gene TRBV11-2; D unclear. CDR3 size: 15 residues. The germline gives CDR1 SGHAT, CDR2 FQNNGV. The CDR3 DNA is TGTGCCAGCAGCTTAACGGGTTTCGGAACCTATGACTACACCTTC. This codes for CASSLTGFGTYDYTF. Complete variable domain (other parts from reference TRBV11-2 and TRBJ1-2): EAGVAQSPRYKIIEKRQSVAFWCNPISGHATLYWYQQILGQGPKLLIQFQNNGVVDDSQLPKDRFSAERLKGVDSTLKIQPAKLEDSAVYLCASSLTGFGTYDYTFGSGTRLTVV.

The CDR3, as DNA: TGTCCCGGCAGCTTGGCAGCGGCTACCCGGGGTGAGCAGTTCTTC. This encodes CPGSLAAATRGEQFF. The rearrangement uses TRBV11-3 and TRBJ2-1; D perhaps matches TRBD2 (5 bases). The CDR3 is 15 amino acids. Germline CDR1 SGHNT, CDR2 YENEEA.

A remark on this clonotype: Its ends do not fully match the called genes, so a read error is possible. This sequence joins TRBV14 and TRBJ2-1; 8 positions match TRBD2. Looked up from germline, CDR1 is SGHDN and CDR2 is FVKESK. The CDR3 has 16 residues. Here the CDR3 DNA reads TGTACCAGCAGCCAAGAGCGGGAGCGAACTCGCAAACCCCAGTTCTTC. Protein sequence: CTSSQERERTRKPQFF.

This clonotype occurred a few times. Compared with germline, one end of the junction differs, possibly owing to a read error. This chain links TRBV5-1 with TRBJ2-3, with 9 bases identical to TRBD2. The CDR3 extends over 15 amino acids. The V gene's germline CDR1 is SGHRS and CDR2 YFSETQ. Here the CDR3 reads CASSGYSGSTDTQCF. CDR3 bases: TGCGCCAGCAGTGGATATAGCGGGAGCACAGATACGCAGTGTTTT. Supplemented by reference TRBV5-1 and TRBJ2-3, the full variable domain reads KAGVTQTPRYLIKTRGQQVTLSCSPISGHRSVSWYQQTPGQGLQFLFEYFSETQRNKGNFPGRFSGRQFSNSRSEMNVSTLELGDSALYLCASSGYSGSTDTQCFGPGTRLTVL.

To note about this clonotype: The germline gene is not matched at one end of the junction; a read error may be the cause. This CDR3 is CASSTGGPSSTDTQYF. For the CDR3, the DNA is TGTGCCAGCAGCACAGGCGGGCCTTCTAGCACAGATACGCAGTACTTT. The V and J genes are TRBV7-8 and TRBJ2-3; D may correspond to TRBD1 or TRBD2 (5 bases each). Germline V gene sequence: CDR1 SGHVS, CDR2 FQNEAQ. The CDR3 covers 16 residues.

This clonotype was detected ten times or more. The chain links TRBV7-9 to TRBJ1-2; D gene ambiguous. The CDR3 is made up of 13 amino acids. V was pared by 2 bases and J by 6 bases, with 10 bases between. CDR1 is SEHNR, CDR2 FQNEAQ, per germline (reference sequence). DNA for the CDR3: TGTGCCAGCAGCTTAAAGTCAGAACATGGCTACACCTTC. It yields the protein CASSLKSEHGYTF.

This chain uses TRBV4-1 with TRBJ1-4, with D perhaps TRBD1 (6 bases). Trimming took 4 bases from V and 4 from J, leaving 16 bases between them. The CDR3 spans 16 residues. The germline gives CDR1 MGHRA, CDR2 YSYEKL. The CDR3 reads CASSLAPQGVNEKLFF. The CDR3 region has the DNA TGCGCCAGCAGCCTAGCTCCACAGGGAGTTAATGAAAAACTGTTTTTT.

This rearrangement joins TRBV7-8 to TRBJ2-3; D is uncertain. The J call may be in error: the DNA end matches TRBJ1-5 better. CDR1 SGHVS and CDR2 FQNEAQ come from the germline V gene. CDR3 length equals 17 residues. The CDR3 DNA is TGTGCCAGCAGCTTAATCCCCCGGACTAGCGGGAGATATACACAGCATTTT. Translation gives CASSLIPRTSGRYTQHF.

In the case of this clonotype: A much larger clone is a single base away; this may be a read error. The chain recombines TRBV11-2 with TRBJ2-6, with 11 bases that match TRBD2. V lost 4 bases and J lost 0; bases outside the gene matches: 11. The germline CDR1 and CDR2 sequences are SGHAT and FQNNGV. The CDR3 length is 20 residues. CDR3 sequence: CASSSSTPGLAVSGANVLTF. The CDR3 nucleotides read TGTGCCAGCAGCTCCAGCACACCGGGACTAGCGGTCTCTGGGGCCAACGTCCTGACTTTC.

This clonotype was observed once. The rearrangement joins TRBV29-1 to TRBJ1-5; 7 nucleotides align to TRBD1. V lost 8 bases to trimming and J lost 10 bases; unmatched junction nucleotides: 17. CDR1 and CDR2 from the germline V gene are SQVTM and ANQGSEA. This CDR3 has 14 amino acids. The CDR3 nucleotides are TGCAGCATCGCTGACAGGGCGGGGACCCAACCCCAGCATTTT. Its translation: CSIADRAGTQPQHF.

To note about this clonotype: A much bigger clone sits one base away, suggesting this may be a read error. The chain uses TRBV7-9 and TRBJ1-1; no reliable D call. The V and J ends lost 4 bases and 1 base respectively, with 10 bases between them. Germline V gene sequence: CDR1 SEHNR, CDR2 FQNEAQ (reference sequence). This CDR3 is 14 amino acids long. CDR3 loop: CASSSQNRNTEAFF. The DNA of the CDR3 is TGTGCCAGCAGCTCTCAGAACCGGAACACTGAAGCTTTCTTT.

This clonotype was counted a few times. The chain couples TRBV24-1 to TRBJ2-1; D not certain. The CDR3 has 17 residues. The ends were cut back, 5 bases at V and 2 bases at J, with 18 bases in the middle. Germline V gene data show CDR1 as KGHDR and CDR2 as SFDVKD. CDR3 sequence (DNA): TGTGCCACCAGTGGCCCTCACGTGGGGATCACCTACAATGAGCAGTTCTTC. Residues: CATSGPHVGITYNEQFF.

Details on this clonotype: As the CDR3 is not closed by the conserved phenylalanine or tryptophan, this likely results from a read error. The chain uses TRBV7-9 and TRBJ2-3; perhaps TRBD2 as D (6 bases). CDR3 length equals 16 residues. Germline V gives CDR1 SEHNR, CDR2 FQNEAQ (reference sequence). The DNA of the CDR3 is TGTGCCAGCAGCTTAAGCTCGCGGGGTAGCAGAGATACGCAGTATTAT. Protein product: CASSLSSRGSRDTQYY.

Concerning this clonotype itself: A much larger clone is a single base away; this may be a read error. This chain links TRBV7-3 with TRBJ2-1, with a tentative D call TRBD2 (6 bases). Germline V gene lookup returns CDR1 SGHTA and CDR2 FQGTGA. This CDR3 is built from 15 residues. The CDR3 region is CAISLGGASYNEQFF. DNA of the CDR3: TGTGCCATCAGCTTAGGCGGGGCCTCCTACAATGAGCAGTTCTTC.

Comments on this clonotype: This CDR3 fails to terminate in the conserved phenylalanine or tryptophan, so it likely reflects a read error. The DNA is left out, because the CDR3 cannot be placed on it with certainty; the CDR3 is given as TCRdb lists it. V and J are TRBV4-1 and TRBJ2-5; TRBD1 is the table's D call, not checked against the DNA. Germline loops: CDR1 MGHRA, CDR2 YSYEKL. A total of 13 residues make up the CDR3, ends included. CDR3 sequence reads: CASSPDRFETQHL.

In this sample, this clonotype turned up a few times. This may be a read error: a much more frequent sequence differs by one nucleotide. This chain uses TRBV12-3 or TRBV12-4 with TRBJ1-5; D not certain. The CDR3 spans 14 residues. The CDR3 region has the DNA TGTGTCAGCAGTTTAGGCCAGAGCAATCAGCCCCAGCATTTT. Translation gives CVSSLGQSNQPQHF.

This clonotype was recorded a few times. This may be a read error, as it is one base from a much larger clone. The gene calls are TRBV5-4 and TRBJ2-3, with TRBD2 matching 10 bases. From germline, CDR1 is SGHNT and CDR2 YYREEE (reference sequence). This CDR3 is built from 14 residues. CDR3 region: CASSPSGSTDMQYF. CDR3 DNA sequence: TGTGCCAGCAGCCCTAGCGGGAGCACAGATATGCAGTATTTT.

Details on this clonotype: Sequence at one end of the junction differs from germline and may be a read error. V is TRBV29-1 and J is TRBJ2-2; 10 bases agree with TRBD1. Per germline, CDR1 SQVTM and CDR2 ANQGSEA. The CDR3 totals 14 residues. The CDR3 DNA follows: TGCAGCGTCAAGGACAGGGGGAACACCGGGGAACTGTTTTTT. Its translation: CSVKDRGNTGELFF.

This clonotype was counted ten times or more. The genes are TRBV10-1 and TRBJ2-7; D is unresolved. In germline, CDR1 is WNHNN, CDR2 SYGVQD (reference sequence). V shed 4 bases and J shed 0 bases, with 4 bases lying between them. This CDR3 is 12 amino acids long. The CDR3 is CASSGSSYEQYF. The CDR3 DNA reads as TGCGCCAGCAGTGGGAGCTCCTACGAGCAGTACTTC.

A remark on this clonotype: Germline and junction disagree at one end, which may indicate a read error. The genes are TRBV5-4 and TRBJ2-4; 7 nucleotides line up with TRBD1. Looked up from germline, CDR1 is SGHNT and CDR2 is YYREEE (reference sequence). The CDR3 length is 14 residues. In DNA form, the CDR3 reads TGTGCCAGCAGCCCGGGGACAGACCAAAACATTGAGTATTTC. As protein: CASSPGTDQNIEYF.

As to this clonotype: The conserved final phenylalanine or tryptophan is absent from the CDR3, which likely points to a read error. CDR3 DNA sequence: TGTGCCAGCAGCACCGGGACAGTCCCCTACGGGCAGTACTTA. Protein: CASSTGTVPYGQYL. The V call is TRBV5-4, the J call TRBJ2-7; TRBD1 agrees at 7 bases. CDR1 SGHNT and CDR2 YYREEE come from the germline V gene (reference sequence). The CDR3 has 14 amino acids.